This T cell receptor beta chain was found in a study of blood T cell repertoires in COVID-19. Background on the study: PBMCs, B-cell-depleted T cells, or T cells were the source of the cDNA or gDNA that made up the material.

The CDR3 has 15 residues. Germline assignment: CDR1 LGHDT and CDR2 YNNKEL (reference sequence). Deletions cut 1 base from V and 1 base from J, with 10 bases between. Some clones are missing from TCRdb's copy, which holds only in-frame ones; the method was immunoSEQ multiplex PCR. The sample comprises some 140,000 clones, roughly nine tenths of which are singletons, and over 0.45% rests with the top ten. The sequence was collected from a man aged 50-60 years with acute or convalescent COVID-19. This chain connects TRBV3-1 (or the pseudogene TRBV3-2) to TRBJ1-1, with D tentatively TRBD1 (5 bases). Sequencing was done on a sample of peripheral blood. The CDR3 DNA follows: TGTGCCAGCAGCCAAGCGGGGGGACCGAACACTGAAGCTTTCTTT. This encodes CASSQAGGPNTEAFF.